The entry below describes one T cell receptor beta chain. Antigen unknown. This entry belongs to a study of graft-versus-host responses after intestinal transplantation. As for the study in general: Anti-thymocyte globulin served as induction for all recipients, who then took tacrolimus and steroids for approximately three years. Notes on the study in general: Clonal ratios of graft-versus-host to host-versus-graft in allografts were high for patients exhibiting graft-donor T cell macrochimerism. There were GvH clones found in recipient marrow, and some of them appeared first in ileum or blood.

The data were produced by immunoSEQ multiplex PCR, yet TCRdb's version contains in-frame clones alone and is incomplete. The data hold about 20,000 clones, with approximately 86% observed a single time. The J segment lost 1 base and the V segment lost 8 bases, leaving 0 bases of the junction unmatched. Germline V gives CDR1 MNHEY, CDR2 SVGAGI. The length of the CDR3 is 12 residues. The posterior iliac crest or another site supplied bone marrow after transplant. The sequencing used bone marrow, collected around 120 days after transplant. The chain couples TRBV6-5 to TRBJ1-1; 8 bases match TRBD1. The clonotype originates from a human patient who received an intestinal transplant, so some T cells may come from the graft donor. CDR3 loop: CASGTGNTEAFF. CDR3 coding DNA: TGTGCCAGCGGGACAGGGAACACTGAAGCTTTCTTT.